Included here is one TCR beta chain sequence, with context. The data belong to a study of blood T cell repertoires in COVID-19. For the study at large: In each case, the material was cDNA or gDNA derived from T cells, B-cell-depleted T cells, or PBMCs.

Germline assignment: CDR1 LGHNA and CDR2 YSLEER. The trim removed 4 bases at V and 5 bases at J, leaving 7 bases unmatched. This CDR3 is built from 14 residues. Repertoires were generated with immunoSEQ multiplex PCR, while TCRdb's copy carries only in-frame clones and drops some. The data show 120,000 to 150,000 clones, roughly 90% seen once. The sequence was collected from a woman in her thirties with acute COVID-19. The sample consisted of PBMCs or T cells enriched from blood (not recorded which). The chain uses TRBV4-3 and TRBJ2-7; 8 nucleotides match TRBD1. The CDR3 here is CASSLRQGIDEQYF. The CDR3 coding sequence is TGCGCCAGCAGCCTAAGACAGGGGATCGACGAGCAGTACTTC.